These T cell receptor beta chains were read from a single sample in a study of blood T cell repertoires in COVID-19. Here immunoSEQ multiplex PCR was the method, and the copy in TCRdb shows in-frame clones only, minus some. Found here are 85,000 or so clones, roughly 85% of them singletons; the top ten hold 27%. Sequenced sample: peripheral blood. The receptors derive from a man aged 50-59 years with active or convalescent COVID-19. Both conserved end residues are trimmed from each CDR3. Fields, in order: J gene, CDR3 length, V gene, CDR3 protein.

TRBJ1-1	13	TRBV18	ASSLGGDRSTEAF
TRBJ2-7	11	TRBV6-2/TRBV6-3	ASSYLENYEQY
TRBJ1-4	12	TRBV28	ASSFSATNEKLF
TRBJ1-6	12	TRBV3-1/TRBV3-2	ASSSSDRDSPLH
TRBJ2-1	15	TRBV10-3	AISGRVRGEAGNEQF
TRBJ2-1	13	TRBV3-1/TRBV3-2	ASSQDTRGFDEQF
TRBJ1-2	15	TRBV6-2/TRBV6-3	ASSLYTGQGDPYGYT
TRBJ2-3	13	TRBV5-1	ASSKQTSGWDTQY
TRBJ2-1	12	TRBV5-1	ASSASGPYNEQF
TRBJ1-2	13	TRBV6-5	ASILDPGTGGGYT
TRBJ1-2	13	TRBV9	ASSIVTGTGVGYT
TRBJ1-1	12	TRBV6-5	ASSYPTGRGEAF
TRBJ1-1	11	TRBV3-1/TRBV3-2	ASSQGVNTEAF
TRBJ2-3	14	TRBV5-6	ASSLGPRTIGDTQY
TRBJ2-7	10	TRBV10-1	ASSDLLAEQY
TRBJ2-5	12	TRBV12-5	ASGSNHGEETQY
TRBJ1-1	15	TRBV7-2	ASSPRGAGAPNTEAF
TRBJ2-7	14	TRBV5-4	ASSVENRADMGEQY
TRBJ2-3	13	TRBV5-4	ASSPTGERTDTQY
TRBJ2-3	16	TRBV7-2	ASSLVWSGGASTDTQY
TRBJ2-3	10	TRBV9	ASRAGEDTQY
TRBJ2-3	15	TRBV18	ASAQGSAGSSTDTQY
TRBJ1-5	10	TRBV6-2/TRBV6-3	ASSSVNQPQH
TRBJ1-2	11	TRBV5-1	ASSSGVGYGYT
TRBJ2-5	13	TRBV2	ASSATSGGLETQY
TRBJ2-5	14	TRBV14	ASSPFGGVGSGTQY
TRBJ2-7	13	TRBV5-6	ASSLDLAGVYEQY
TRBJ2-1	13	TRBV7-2	ASSLEAGAYNEQF
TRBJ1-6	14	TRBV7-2	ASSDEVQGYNSPLH
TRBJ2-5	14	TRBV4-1	ASSQGGGAPQETQY
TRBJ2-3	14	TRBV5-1	ASSFSGTPSTDTQY
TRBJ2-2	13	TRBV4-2	ASRERGGNTGELF
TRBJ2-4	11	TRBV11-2	ASSLTTDRFQY
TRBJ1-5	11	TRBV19	ASRGQGNQLQH
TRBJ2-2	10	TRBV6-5	ASTRVSGELF
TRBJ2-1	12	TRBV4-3	ASSPARGGDEQF
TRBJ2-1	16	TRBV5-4	ASRPPGTSGRAGNEQF
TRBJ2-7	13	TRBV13	ASSEEGLAGNEQY
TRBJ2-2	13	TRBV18	ASSHSDRATGELF
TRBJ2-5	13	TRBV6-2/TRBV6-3	ASSAGTGPQETQY
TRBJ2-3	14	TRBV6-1	ASSEAHGSGTDTQY